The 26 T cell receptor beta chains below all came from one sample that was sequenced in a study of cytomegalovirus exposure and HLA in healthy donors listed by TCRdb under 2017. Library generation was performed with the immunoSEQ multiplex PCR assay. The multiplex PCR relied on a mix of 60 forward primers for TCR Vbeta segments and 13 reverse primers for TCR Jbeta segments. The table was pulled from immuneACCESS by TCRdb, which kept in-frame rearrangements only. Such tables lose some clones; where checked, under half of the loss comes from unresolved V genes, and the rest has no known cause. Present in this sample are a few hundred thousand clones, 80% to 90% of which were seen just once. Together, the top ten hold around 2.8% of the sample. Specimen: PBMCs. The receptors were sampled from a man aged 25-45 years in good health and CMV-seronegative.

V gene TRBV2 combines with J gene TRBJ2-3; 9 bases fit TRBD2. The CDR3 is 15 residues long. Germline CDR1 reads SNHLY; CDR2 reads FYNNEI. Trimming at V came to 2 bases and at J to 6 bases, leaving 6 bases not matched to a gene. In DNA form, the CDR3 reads TGTGCCAGCAGTGAAAGGCTAGCGGGGCGGGATACGCAGTATTTT. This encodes CASSERLAGRDTQYF.

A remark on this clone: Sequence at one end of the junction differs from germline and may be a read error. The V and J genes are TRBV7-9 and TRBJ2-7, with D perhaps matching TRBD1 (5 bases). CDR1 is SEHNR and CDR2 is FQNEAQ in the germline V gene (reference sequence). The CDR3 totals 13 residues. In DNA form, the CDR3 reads TGTTCCAGCTTAGGGGAAAATAGCTACGAGCAGTACTTC. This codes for CSSLGENSYEQYF.

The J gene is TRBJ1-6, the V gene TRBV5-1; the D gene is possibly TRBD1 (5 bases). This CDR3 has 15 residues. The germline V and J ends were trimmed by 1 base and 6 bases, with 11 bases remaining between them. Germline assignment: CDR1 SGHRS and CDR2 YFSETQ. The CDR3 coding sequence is TGCGCCAGCAGCTTGAGGGCAGGGTCTAATTCACCCCTCCACTTT. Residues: CASSLRAGSNSPLHF.

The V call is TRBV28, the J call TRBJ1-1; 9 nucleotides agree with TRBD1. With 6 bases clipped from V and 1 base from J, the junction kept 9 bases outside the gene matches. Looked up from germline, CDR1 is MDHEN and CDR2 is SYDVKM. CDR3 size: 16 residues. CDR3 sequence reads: CASRPNRGLGNTEAFF. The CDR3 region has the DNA TGTGCCAGCAGACCGAACAGGGGGCTGGGGAACACTGAAGCTTTCTTT.

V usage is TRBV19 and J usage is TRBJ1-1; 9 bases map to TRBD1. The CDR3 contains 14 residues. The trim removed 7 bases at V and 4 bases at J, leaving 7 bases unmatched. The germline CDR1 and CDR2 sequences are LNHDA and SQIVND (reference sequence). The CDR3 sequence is CASILGQGRTEAFF. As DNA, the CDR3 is TGTGCCAGTATCCTAGGACAGGGGCGCACTGAAGCTTTCTTT.

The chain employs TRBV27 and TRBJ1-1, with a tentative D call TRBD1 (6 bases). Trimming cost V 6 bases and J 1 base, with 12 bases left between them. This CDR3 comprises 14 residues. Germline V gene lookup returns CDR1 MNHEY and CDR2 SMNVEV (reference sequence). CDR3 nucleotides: TGTGCCAGCAGAGAGCACAGGGAGAACACTGAAGCTTTCTTT. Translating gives CASREHRENTEAFF.

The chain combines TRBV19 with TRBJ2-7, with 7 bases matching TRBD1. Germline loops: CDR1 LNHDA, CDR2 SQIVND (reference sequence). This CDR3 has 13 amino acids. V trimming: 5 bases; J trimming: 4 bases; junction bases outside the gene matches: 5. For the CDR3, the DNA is TGTGCCAGTAGTGACTACAGGGGTTACGAGCAGTACTTC. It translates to CASSDYRGYEQYF.

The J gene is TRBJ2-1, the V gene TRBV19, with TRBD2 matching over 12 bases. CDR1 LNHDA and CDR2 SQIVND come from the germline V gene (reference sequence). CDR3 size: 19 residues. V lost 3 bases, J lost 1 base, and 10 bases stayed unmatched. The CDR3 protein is CASSISSGGVQGSYNEQFF. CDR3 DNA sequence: TGTGCCAGTAGTATTTCTAGCGGGGGGGTTCAGGGGTCCTACAATGAGCAGTTCTTC.

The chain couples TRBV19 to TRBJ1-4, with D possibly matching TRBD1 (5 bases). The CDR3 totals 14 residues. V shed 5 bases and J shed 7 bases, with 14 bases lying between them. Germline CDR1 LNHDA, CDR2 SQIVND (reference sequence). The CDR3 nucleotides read TGTGCCAGTAGTGGTGGGACGCGGGGTGAAAAACTGTTTTTT. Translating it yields CASSGGTRGEKLFF.

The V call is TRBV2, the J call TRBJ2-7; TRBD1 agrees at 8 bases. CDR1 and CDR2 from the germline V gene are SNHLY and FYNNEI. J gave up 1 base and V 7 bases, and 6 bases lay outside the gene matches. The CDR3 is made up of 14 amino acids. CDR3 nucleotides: TGTGCCAGCAAGGACAGGGTGGTTTCCTACGAGCAGTACTTC. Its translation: CASKDRVVSYEQYF.

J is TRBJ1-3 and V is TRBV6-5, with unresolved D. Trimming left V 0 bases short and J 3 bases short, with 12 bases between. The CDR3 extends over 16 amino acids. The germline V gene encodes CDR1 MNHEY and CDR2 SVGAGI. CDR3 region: CASSYSAAVYGNTIYF. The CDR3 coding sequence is TGTGCCAGCAGTTACTCGGCGGCAGTCTATGGAAACACCATATATTTT.

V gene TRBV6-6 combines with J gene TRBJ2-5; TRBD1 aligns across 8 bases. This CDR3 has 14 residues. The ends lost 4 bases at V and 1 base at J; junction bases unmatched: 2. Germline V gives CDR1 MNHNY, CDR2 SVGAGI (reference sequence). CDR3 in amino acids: CASSFTGGQETQYF. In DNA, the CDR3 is TGTGCCAGCAGTTTCACAGGGGGCCAAGAGACCCAGTACTTC.

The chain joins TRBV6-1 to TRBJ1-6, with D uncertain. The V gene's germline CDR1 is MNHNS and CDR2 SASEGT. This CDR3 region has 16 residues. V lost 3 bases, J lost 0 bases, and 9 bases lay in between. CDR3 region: CASSDVGSSYNSPLHF. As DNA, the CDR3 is TGTGCCAGCAGTGATGTTGGTAGCTCCTATAATTCACCCCTCCACTTT.

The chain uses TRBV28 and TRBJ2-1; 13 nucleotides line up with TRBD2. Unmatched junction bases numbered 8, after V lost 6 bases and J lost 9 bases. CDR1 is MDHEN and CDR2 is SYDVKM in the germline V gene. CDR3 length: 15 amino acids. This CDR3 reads CASSLGLAGDLEQFF. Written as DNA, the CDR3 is TGTGCCAGCAGCTTAGGACTAGCGGGGGACCTTGAGCAGTTCTTC.

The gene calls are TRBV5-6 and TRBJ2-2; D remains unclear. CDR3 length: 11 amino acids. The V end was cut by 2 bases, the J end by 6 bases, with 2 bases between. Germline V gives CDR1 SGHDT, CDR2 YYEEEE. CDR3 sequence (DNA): TGTGCCAGCAGCTTCGCCGGGGAGCTGTTTTTT. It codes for CASSFAGELFF.

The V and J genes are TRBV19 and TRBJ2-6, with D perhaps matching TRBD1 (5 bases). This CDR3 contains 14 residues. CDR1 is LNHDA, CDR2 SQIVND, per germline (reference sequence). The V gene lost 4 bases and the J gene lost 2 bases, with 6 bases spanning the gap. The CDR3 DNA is TGTGCCAGTAGTAAGGGGCCTGGGGCCAACGTCCTGACTTTC. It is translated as CASSKGPGANVLTF.

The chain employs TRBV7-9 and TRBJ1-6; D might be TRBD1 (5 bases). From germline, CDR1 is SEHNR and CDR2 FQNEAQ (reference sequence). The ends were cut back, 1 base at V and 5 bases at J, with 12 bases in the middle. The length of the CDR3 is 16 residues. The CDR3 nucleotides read TGTGCCAGCAGCTTAGTAGTAGGGGAGGATAATTCACCCCTCCACTTT. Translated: CASSLVVGEDNSPLHF.

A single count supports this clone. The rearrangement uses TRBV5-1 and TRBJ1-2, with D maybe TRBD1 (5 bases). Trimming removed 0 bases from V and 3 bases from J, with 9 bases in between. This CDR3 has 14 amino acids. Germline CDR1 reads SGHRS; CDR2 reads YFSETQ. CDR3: CASSLEGRDYGYTF. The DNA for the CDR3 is TGCGCCAGCAGCTTGGAAGGCAGGGACTATGGCTACACCTTC.

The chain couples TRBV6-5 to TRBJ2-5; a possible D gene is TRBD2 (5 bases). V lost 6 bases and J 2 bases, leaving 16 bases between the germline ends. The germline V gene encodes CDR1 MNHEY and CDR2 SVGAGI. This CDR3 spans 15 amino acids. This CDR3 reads CASSPDSRVQETQYF. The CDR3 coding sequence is TGTGCCAGCAGCCCGGACTCTCGCGTACAAGAGACCCAGTACTTC.

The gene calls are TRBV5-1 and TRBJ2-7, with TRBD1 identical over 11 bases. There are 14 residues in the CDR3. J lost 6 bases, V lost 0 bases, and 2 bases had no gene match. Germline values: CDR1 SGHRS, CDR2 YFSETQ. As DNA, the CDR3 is TGCGCCAGCAGCTTGGGGACAGGGGGCCGCGAGCAGTACTTC. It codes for CASSLGTGGREQYF.

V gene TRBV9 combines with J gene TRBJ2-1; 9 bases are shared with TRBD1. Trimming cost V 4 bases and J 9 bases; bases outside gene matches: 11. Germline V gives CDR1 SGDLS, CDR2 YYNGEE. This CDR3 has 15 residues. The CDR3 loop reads CASSLIGTGPTEQFF. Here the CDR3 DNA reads TGTGCCAGCAGCCTTATTGGGACAGGGCCAACTGAGCAGTTCTTC.

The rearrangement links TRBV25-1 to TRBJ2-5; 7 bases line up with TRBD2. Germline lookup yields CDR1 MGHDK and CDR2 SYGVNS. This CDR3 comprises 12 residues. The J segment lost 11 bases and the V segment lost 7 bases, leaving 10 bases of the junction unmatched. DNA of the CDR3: TGTGCCAGCACTCCCCCGGGGGGAGGACAGTACTTC. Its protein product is CASTPPGGGQYF.

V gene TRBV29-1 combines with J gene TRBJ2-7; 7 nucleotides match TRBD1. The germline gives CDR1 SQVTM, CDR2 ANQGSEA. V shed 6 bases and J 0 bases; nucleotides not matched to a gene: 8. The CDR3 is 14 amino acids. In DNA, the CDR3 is TGCAGCGTCCGTGACAGGGCAAACTCCTACGAGCAGTACTTC. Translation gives CSVRDRANSYEQYF.

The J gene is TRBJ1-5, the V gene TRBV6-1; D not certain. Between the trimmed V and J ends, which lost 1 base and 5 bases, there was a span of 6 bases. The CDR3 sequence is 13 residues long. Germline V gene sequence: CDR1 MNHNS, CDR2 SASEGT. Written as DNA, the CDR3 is TGTGCCAGCAGTGAAGAAATCTATCAGCCCCAGCATTTT. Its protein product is CASSEEIYQPQHF.

CDR3: CASSLGGGPREQYF. The CDR3 DNA sequence: TGTGCCAGCAGCTTAGGCGGCGGCCCTAGGGAGCAGTACTTC. This chain connects TRBV7-9 to TRBJ2-7; D gene unclear. This CDR3 comprises 14 residues. V shed 1 base and J shed 7 bases, with 14 bases lying between them. CDR1 and CDR2 (germline): SEHNR, FQNEAQ (reference sequence).

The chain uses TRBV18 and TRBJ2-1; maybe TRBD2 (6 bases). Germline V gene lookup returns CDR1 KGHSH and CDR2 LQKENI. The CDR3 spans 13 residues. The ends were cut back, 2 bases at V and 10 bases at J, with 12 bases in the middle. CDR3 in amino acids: CASSPSPEGEQFF. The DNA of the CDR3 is TGTGCCAGCTCACCATCACCGGAGGGGGAGCAGTTCTTC.